This T cell receptor beta chain was profiled in a study of blood T cell repertoires in COVID-19. The overall study: Samples taken during acute and convalescent COVID-19 were collected in the United States, Italy and Spain. T cells, B-cell-depleted T cells, or PBMCs provided the cDNA or gDNA that served as material.

Unmatched junction bases numbered 3, after V lost 4 bases and J lost 1 base. The CDR3 consists of 15 residues. Germline CDR1 reads LGHDT; CDR2 reads YNNKEL (reference sequence). In the authors' methods: Estimation of nucleated cell counts relied on the amplification of reference gene primers. This table comes from immunoSEQ multiplex PCR, and its TCRdb copy is limited to in-frame clones, with some not included. D and trimming were read from the DNA, whereas the V and J calls and clone size are those reported in that table. The table has some 240,000 clones, 75% to 85% seen once. This clonotype originated in a woman between 40 and 50 years old who had recovered from COVID-19. Sequencing input: peripheral blood. The chain uses TRBV3-1 (or the pseudogene TRBV3-2) and TRBJ2-3; 9 bases are shared with TRBD2. The CDR3 DNA is TGTGCCAGCAGCCCACTAGCGGGTGGCACAGATACGCAGTATTTT. Translated, it gives CASSPLAGGTDTQYF.